Shown below are 7 T cell receptor beta chains from a single sample sequenced in a study of T cells in Graves' hyperthyroidism and ophthalmopathy. The TCR beta CDR3 regions underwent amplification using RNA transcripts as the source. The study used the HTBI primer set for a first-round RT-PCR of the TCR CDR3. TCRdb re-derived calls from the multiplex PCR reads in MiXCR, one entry per CDR3 protein. The data contain about 590,000 distinct CDR3 sequences, 14% of them singletons. The sequenced sample was blood. All receptors derive from a woman between 18 and 29 years old with Graves' ophthalmopathy.

This clonotype was seen at least ten times. The V call is TRBV6-6, the J call TRBJ2-5; D ambiguous. This CDR3 is built from 11 residues. V lost 0 bases, J lost 6 bases, and 2 bases lay in between. Per germline, CDR1 MNHNY and CDR2 SVGAGI (reference sequence). The CDR3 protein is CASSYSKTQYF. The CDR3 DNA reads TGTGCCAGCAGTTACTCTAAGACCCAGTACTTC.

This clonotype showed up just a few times. The chain carries TRBV9 and TRBJ2-1; weak D call: TRBD1 (6 bases). The CDR3 consists of 13 residues. The germline V and J ends were trimmed by 4 bases and 7 bases, with 12 bases remaining between them. CDR1 and CDR2 (germline): SGDLS, YYNGEE. The CDR3 is CASSTAQGNEQFF. As DNA, the CDR3 is TGTGCCAGCAGCACGGCCCAGGGGAATGAGCAGTTCTTC. Using reference TRBV9 and TRBJ2-1 for the parts outside the CDR3, the full variable domain is DSGVTQTPKHLITATGQRVTLRCSPRSGDLSVYWYQQSLDQGLQFLIQYYNGEERAKGNILERFSAQQFPDLHSELNLSSLELGDSALYFCASSTAQGNEQFFGPGTRLTVL.

This clonotype was recorded at least ten times. The chain is built from TRBV4-2 and TRBJ2-7, with a possible D match to TRBD1 (8 bases). In germline, CDR1 is LGHNA, CDR2 YNFKEQ. V was cut by 0 bases and J by 4 bases, with 13 bases left in between. CDR3 length: 15 residues. CDR3 loop: CASSQDLQGGYEQYF. In DNA form, the CDR3 reads TGTGCCAGCAGCCAAGATTTACAGGGGGGGTACGAGCAGTACTTC.

This clonotype was recorded at least ten times. This rearrangement joins TRBV28 to TRBJ2-7, with D perhaps TRBD1 or TRBD2 (5 bases each). Germline V gene sequence: CDR1 MDHEN, CDR2 SYDVKM. With 6 bases removed from V and 5 bases from J, the gap between germline ends came to 17 bases. This CDR3 is 14 amino acids long. The CDR3: CASSISGTQDEQYF. The CDR3 nucleotides are TGTGCCAGCAGCATATCCGGGACCCAGGACGAGCAGTACTTC.

The rearrangement uses TRBV2 and TRBJ2-1; TRBD2 matches 10 bases. J gave up 9 bases and V 6 bases, and 8 bases lay outside the gene matches. The germline V gene encodes CDR1 SNHLY and CDR2 FYNNEI. CDR3 length: 14 amino acids. The CDR3 DNA sequence: TGTGCCAGCAGGGAGAGACTAGCGGGCAGTGAGCAGTTCTTC. Its protein is CASRERLAGSEQFF. Full variable domain (missing parts from reference TRBV2 and TRBJ2-1): EPEVTQTPSHQVTQMGQEVILRCVPISNHLYFYWYRQILGQKVEFLVSFYNNEISEKSEIFDDQFSVERPDGSNFTLKIRSTKLEDSAMYFCASRERLAGSEQFFGPGTRLTVL.

Comment on this clonotype: Being one base from a much bigger clone, this may be a read error. J is TRBJ2-5 and V is TRBV6-2 or TRBV6-3, with D maybe TRBD2 (6 bases). CDR1 MNHEY and CDR2 SVGEGT come from the germline V gene. The CDR3 has 14 residues. V lost 0 bases to trimming and J lost 4 bases, with 9 bases between them. The CDR3 region has the DNA TGTGCCAGCAGTTACTCGGAGGGGCGAGAGACCCAGTACTTC. Protein sequence: CASSYSEGRETQYF.

The chain has TRBV2 and TRBJ1-2; possible D gene TRBD1, 5 bases. V dropped 4 bases and J dropped 5 bases, with 14 bases sitting between them. This CDR3 has 14 residues. Germline CDR1 and CDR2: SNHLY and FYNNEI. CDR3 coding DNA: TGTGCCAGCAGTGGCAGGGATGCTTGGTATGGCTACACCTTC. As protein: CASSGRDAWYGYTF.